This passage covers 13 T cell receptor beta chains from one sample sequenced in a study of T cells in localized non-small cell lung cancer. Assay used: immunoSEQ multiplex PCR; TCRdb lists only in-frame clones, some missing. There are about 45,000 clones in the sample; around 90% occur only once, and 10% lies in the top ten. Source: PBMCs, taken before any cancer treatment. These receptors were taken from a woman aged 40 to 75 with stage II lung adenocarcinoma.

V and J are TRBV7-6 and TRBJ2-7; TRBD2 agrees at 7 bases. Trimming removed 1 base from V and 3 bases from J; junction bases left unmatched: 6. Germline CDR1 is SGHVS and CDR2 is FNYEAQ. This CDR3 has 15 residues. The CDR3 DNA sequence: TGTGCCAGCAGCTTAGAGGCGGGGGTATTCTACGAGCAGTACTTC. As protein: CASSLEAGVFYEQYF.

This rearrangement joins TRBV27 to TRBJ2-5; D not certain. The V gene lost 5 bases and the J gene lost 4 bases, with 14 bases spanning the gap. Germline V gives CDR1 MNHEY, CDR2 SMNVEV (reference sequence). The CDR3 contains 14 residues. CDR3 region: CASSPYLLSETQYF. The CDR3 nucleotides read TGTGCCAGCAGTCCCTACTTATTATCAGAGACCCAGTACTTC.

The rearrangement uses TRBV5-4 and TRBJ2-3; 15 bases fit TRBD2. The junction had 4 bases not matched to a gene; V was cut back by 3 bases and J by 2 bases. The CDR3 contains 17 residues. CDR1 and CDR2 from the germline V gene are SGHNT and YYREEE (reference sequence). The CDR3: CASSSGLAGGSTDTQYF. In DNA, the CDR3 is TGTGCCAGCAGCTCCGGACTAGCGGGAGGGTCCACAGATACGCAGTATTTT.

The chain is built from TRBV18 and TRBJ1-1, with 9 bases aligning to TRBD1. The CDR3 consists of 17 residues. From germline, CDR1 is KGHSH and CDR2 LQKENI. V dropped 5 bases and J dropped 0; count of bases not matched to a gene: 10. CDR3 protein: CASSDIGTGPVNTEAFF. In nucleotides, the CDR3 is TGTGCCAGCTCAGACATTGGGACAGGGCCGGTGAACACTGAAGCTTTCTTT.

The chain employs TRBV28 and TRBJ2-3; no reliable D call. Germline CDR1 and CDR2: MDHEN and SYDVKM. This CDR3 spans 14 amino acids. V lost 2 bases, J lost 2 bases, and 8 bases lay in between. CDR3 sequence: CASSLNFFTDTQYF. CDR3 sequence (DNA): TGTGCCAGCAGTTTAAACTTCTTCACAGATACGCAGTATTTT.

The chain combines TRBV6-1 with TRBJ1-6, with D possibly matching TRBD1 (5 bases). Looked up from germline, CDR1 is MNHNS and CDR2 is SASEGT. The CDR3 spans 14 residues. Trimming took 7 bases from V and 2 from J, leaving 9 bases between them. CDR3 nucleotides: TGTGCCAGCATCAGGGAAACCTATAATTCACCCCTCCACTTT. It encodes CASIRETYNSPLHF.

The V gene is TRBV5-4, the J gene TRBJ1-1; D may be TRBD1 (5 bases). The CDR3 is 15 amino acids. Trimming left V 4 bases short and J 7 bases short, with 20 bases between. Germline lookup yields CDR1 SGHNT and CDR2 YYREEE (reference sequence). The DNA for the CDR3 is TGTGCCAGCAGCAAGAAAATCGAGGGGAAAGATGAAGCTTTCTTT. This sequence encodes CASSKKIEGKDEAFF. The full variable domain, its missing parts supplied by reference TRBV5-4 and TRBJ1-1, is ETGVTQSPTHLIKTRGQQVTLRCSSQSGHNTVSWYQQALGQGPQFIFQYYREEENGRGNFPPRFSGLQFPNYSSELNVNALELDDSALYLCASSKKIEGKDEAFFGQGTRLTVV.

V and J are TRBV19 and TRBJ1-1, with D perhaps TRBD1 (6 bases). This CDR3 has 13 residues. In germline, CDR1 is LNHDA, CDR2 SQIVND (reference sequence). Trimming removed 7 bases at V and 1 base at J, with 10 bases between. The CDR3 is CASIPTGNTEAFF. In DNA form, the CDR3 reads TGTGCCAGTATCCCGACAGGGAACACTGAAGCTTTCTTT.

The rearrangement joins TRBV5-1 to TRBJ1-2; no definite D call. Germline CDR1 and CDR2: SGHRS and YFSETQ. The V end was cut by 6 bases, the J end by 4 bases, with 10 bases between. CDR3 size: 12 residues. CDR3 protein: CASIGQSYGYTF. DNA of the CDR3: TGCGCCAGCATAGGGCAGTCCTATGGCTACACCTTC.

This rearrangement joins TRBV28 to TRBJ2-7, with a tentative D call TRBD1 (6 bases). V was shortened by 7 bases and J by 3 bases, with 7 bases between the two germline ends. The germline gives CDR1 MDHEN, CDR2 SYDVKM. This CDR3 contains 11 residues. CDR3 loop: CASKQGYEQYF. Written as DNA, the CDR3 is TGTGCCAGCAAACAGGGCTACGAGCAGTACTTC.

V and J are TRBV9 and TRBJ2-2, with 7 bases identical to TRBD2. The germline V gene encodes CDR1 SGDLS and CDR2 YYNGEE. The CDR3 totals 15 residues. V lost 3 bases to trimming and J lost 0 bases; unmatched junction nucleotides: 2. CDR3 loop: CASSGGLPNTGELFF. For the CDR3, the DNA is TGTGCCAGCAGCGGGGGACTACCGAACACCGGGGAGCTGTTTTTT.

This clone was observed once. This sequence joins TRBV18 and TRBJ2-5, with D hard to call. The germline gives CDR1 KGHSH, CDR2 LQKENI. This CDR3 has 17 residues. V lost 1 base to trimming and J lost 5 bases, with 20 bases between them. The CDR3 bases are TGTGCCAGCTCACCACTGGAGTTAAAGGGATTAGAGGAGACCCAGTACTTC. Encoded protein: CASSPLELKGLEETQYF. The full variable domain, completed using reference TRBV18 and TRBJ2-5, is NAGVMQNPRHLVRRRGQEARLRCSPMKGHSHVYWYRQLPEEGLKFMVYLQKENIIDESGMPKERFSAEFPKEGPSILRIQQVVRGDSAAYFCASSPLELKGLEETQYFGPGTRLLVL.

As for this clone: One end of the junction is discordant with germline, which a read error may explain. The V call is TRBV6-5, the J call TRBJ2-2; TRBD1 aligns across 7 bases. Germline CDR1 reads MNHEY; CDR2 reads SVGAGI. This CDR3 region has 15 residues. CDR3 bases: TGTGCCGGCAGTTCGACAGGGCAGAACACCGGGGAGCTGTTTTTT. Protein sequence: CAGSSTGQNTGELFF.